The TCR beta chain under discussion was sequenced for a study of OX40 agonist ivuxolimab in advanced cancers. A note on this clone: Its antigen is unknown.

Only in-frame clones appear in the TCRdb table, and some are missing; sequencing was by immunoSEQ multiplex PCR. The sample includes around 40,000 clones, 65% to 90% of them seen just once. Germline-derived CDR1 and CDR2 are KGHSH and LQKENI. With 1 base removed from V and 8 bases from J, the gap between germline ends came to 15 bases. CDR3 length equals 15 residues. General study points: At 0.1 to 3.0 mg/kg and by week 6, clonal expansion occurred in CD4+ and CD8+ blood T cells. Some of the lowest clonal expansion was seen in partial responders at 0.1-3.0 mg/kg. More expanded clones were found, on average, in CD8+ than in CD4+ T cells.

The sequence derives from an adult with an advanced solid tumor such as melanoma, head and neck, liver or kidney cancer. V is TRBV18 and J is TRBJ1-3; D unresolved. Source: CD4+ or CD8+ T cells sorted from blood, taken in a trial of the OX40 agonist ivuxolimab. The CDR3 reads CASSPQLNSGDTIYF. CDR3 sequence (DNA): TGTGCCAGCTCACCACAACTGAACAGCGGGGACACCATATATTTT.